These 25 T cell receptor beta chains were all obtained from the same sample, sequenced in a study of PD-1 blockade in classical Hodgkin lymphoma. In every patient, relapse followed autologous stem cell transplantation, while exposure to brentuximab vedotin differed. The table came from immunoSEQ multiplex PCR; TCRdb's copy has only in-frame clones and leaves some out. Among tens of thousands of clones listed, just over 85% were seen once. This material consisted of peripheral blood mononuclear cells (PBMCs), taken before the second cycle of nivolumab. The source is a human donor with classical Hodgkin lymphoma.

The CDR3 sequence is CASSVEGQGANNEQFF. For the CDR3, the DNA is TGTGCCAGCAGCGTAGAGGGACAGGGGGCCAACAATGAGCAGTTCTTC. The rearrangement links TRBV9 to TRBJ2-1, with 12 positions matching TRBD1. Germline CDR1 is SGDLS and CDR2 is YYNGEE. The CDR3 has 16 residues. V trimming: 0 bases; J trimming: 5 bases; junction bases outside the gene matches: 3.

This clone was detected only once. V usage is TRBV5-1 and J usage is TRBJ1-5, with a possible D match to TRBD1 (6 bases). Germline lookup yields CDR1 SGHRS and CDR2 YFSETQ. V lost 0 bases and J 6 bases, leaving 13 bases between the germline ends. The CDR3 is 15 residues long. The CDR3, as DNA: TGCGCCAGCAGCTTGGGGGGGGCCATGAGTCAGCCCCAGCATTTT. Translating it yields CASSLGGAMSQPQHF.

The rearrangement uses TRBV5-5 and TRBJ2-3, with D unresolved. The ends were cut back, 0 bases at V and 2 bases at J, with 7 bases in the middle. Germline loops: CDR1 SGHKS, CDR2 YYEKEE (reference sequence). The CDR3 extends over 14 amino acids. CDR3 sequence: CASSLGPDTDTQYF. The CDR3 DNA sequence: TGTGCCAGCAGCTTGGGGCCAGACACAGATACGCAGTATTTT.

The chain combines TRBV7-9 with TRBJ2-1, with D perhaps TRBD1 or TRBD2 (5 bases each). CDR1 and CDR2 (germline): SEHNR, FQNEAQ (reference sequence). This CDR3 comprises 14 residues. Trimming stripped 5 bases from V and 8 bases from J, with 16 bases between. This chain's CDR3 is CASSKEGRAYEQFF. The CDR3 bases are TGTGCCAGCAGCAAAGAGGGGAGAGCCTATGAGCAGTTCTTC.

The V gene is TRBV19, the J gene TRBJ2-7; D might be TRBD2 (5 bases). Trimming took 1 base from V and 5 from J, leaving 21 bases between them. This CDR3 region has 17 residues. Germline values: CDR1 LNHDA, CDR2 SQIVND (reference sequence). CDR3 DNA sequence: TGTGCCAGTAGTATAGGTTCCTATCCGGGATCTACCGACGAGCAGTACTTC. It encodes CASSIGSYPGSTDEQYF.

V usage is TRBV28 and J usage is TRBJ2-7; D perhaps matches TRBD2 (7 bases). The CDR3 contains 15 residues. Germline CDR1 MDHEN, CDR2 SYDVKM. The ends were cut back, 5 bases at V and 7 bases at J, with 21 bases in the middle. CDR3 sequence: CASSISRGGGWEQYF. CDR3 DNA sequence: TGTGCCAGCAGTATAAGCAGAGGGGGGGGCTGGGAGCAGTACTTC.

The rearrangement uses TRBV5-4 and TRBJ2-7; D not resolved. With 0 bases removed from V and 3 bases from J, the gap between germline ends came to 7 bases. The CDR3 is 13 amino acids. Germline V gene lookup returns CDR1 SGHNT and CDR2 YYREEE (reference sequence). CDR3 in amino acids: CASSLEAHYEQYF. CDR3 DNA: TGTGCCAGCAGCTTGGAAGCCCACTACGAGCAGTACTTC.

The J gene is TRBJ1-3, the V gene TRBV11-3; D possibly corresponds to TRBD1 (5 bases). The CDR3 sequence is 15 residues long. Deletions cut 6 bases from V and 0 bases from J, with 12 bases between. From germline, CDR1 is SGHNT and CDR2 YENEEA. The CDR3 spells CASRALGASGNTIYF. In nucleotides, the CDR3 is TGTGCCAGCAGAGCTCTCGGGGCCTCTGGAAACACCATATATTTT. The complete variable domain, with remaining parts taken from reference TRBV11-3 and TRBJ1-3, reads EAGVVQSPRYKIIEKKQPVAFWCNPISGHNTLYWYLQNLGQGPELLIRYENEEAVDDSQLPKDRFSAERLKGVDSTLKIQPAELGDSAVYLCASRALGASGNTIYFGEGSWLTVV.

The rearrangement uses TRBV5-1 and TRBJ2-7; D ambiguous. The CDR3 spans 14 residues. Trimming pared 2 bases from V and 5 bases from J, leaving 14 bases between. From germline, CDR1 is SGHRS and CDR2 YFSETQ. The CDR3 DNA reads as TGCGCCAGCAGCTTAGGCTTTACAGCTAACGAGCAGTACTTC. Residues: CASSLGFTANEQYF.

The V call is TRBV27, the J call TRBJ2-7; D is perhaps TRBD1 (6 bases). CDR1 is MNHEY, CDR2 SMNVEV, per germline (reference sequence). With 5 bases removed from V and 3 bases from J, the gap between germline ends came to 17 bases. The CDR3 is 15 amino acids. CDR3 sequence (DNA): TGTGCCAGCAGTGCCTACAGGGAGCTCAACTACGAGCAGTACTTC. Amino acid sequence: CASSAYRELNYEQYF.

The V and J genes are TRBV6-1 and TRBJ1-3; no clear D gene. The CDR3 is 12 amino acids. Trimming left V 2 bases short and J 6 bases short, with 5 bases between. CDR1 and CDR2 (germline): MNHNS, SASEGT. The CDR3 spells CASSEMQNTIYF. As DNA, the CDR3 is TGTGCCAGCAGTGAAATGCAAAACACCATATATTTT.

The rearrangement joins TRBV6-1 to TRBJ2-7; 7 nucleotides match TRBD1. This CDR3 comprises 14 residues. Germline-derived CDR1 and CDR2 are MNHNS and SASEGT. V trimming: 8 bases; J trimming: 3 bases; junction bases outside the gene matches: 10. The CDR3 loop is CASRHGTAYYEQYF. The CDR3 nucleotides are TGTGCCAGCCGCCACGGGACAGCCTACTACGAGCAGTACTTC.

The chain carries TRBV28 and TRBJ2-6; maybe TRBD2 (6 bases). V lost 3 bases to trimming and J lost 2 bases, with 11 bases between them. The CDR3 consists of 16 residues. CDR1 is MDHEN, CDR2 SYDVKM, per germline. CDR3 in DNA: TGTGCCAGCAGTTTGGAGGGGAGCCCTGGGGCCAACGTCCTGACTTTC. It is translated as CASSLEGSPGANVLTF.

V is TRBV5-1 and J is TRBJ2-3, with TRBD1 matching 7 bases. The germline V gene encodes CDR1 SGHRS and CDR2 YFSETQ. The length of the CDR3 is 17 residues. Losses at the gene ends were 4 bases for V and 0 bases for J; bases not matched to a gene: 11. CDR3 nucleotide sequence: TGCGCCAGCAGCCACGAAGGGGGCTGGACAAGCACAGATACGCAGTATTTT. Encoded protein: CASSHEGGWTSTDTQYF.

The V gene is TRBV4-1, the J gene TRBJ2-7; 8 bases are shared with TRBD2. This CDR3 is 14 amino acids long. Germline CDR1 MGHRA, CDR2 YSYEKL. The ends lost 3 bases at V and 7 bases at J; junction bases unmatched: 8. CDR3 DNA: TGCGCCAGCAGCCACTCACCGGGAGGGCGTGAGCAGTACTTC. Translated, it gives CASSHSPGGREQYF.

CDR3 region: CASREQDFYGYTF. CDR3 nucleotides: TGCGCCAGCAGGGAACAGGATTTCTATGGCTACACCTTC. This chain connects TRBV10-2 to TRBJ1-2; D may be TRBD1 (5 bases). The CDR3 runs to 13 residues. In germline, CDR1 is WSHSY, CDR2 SAAADI. V lost 6 bases to trimming and J lost 4 bases, with 12 bases between them.

This clone appeared a single time. This chain joins TRBV10-3 and TRBJ2-7, with unresolved D. The CDR3 consists of 15 residues. Germline-derived CDR1 and CDR2 are ENHRY and SYGVKD. Between the trimmed V and J ends, which lost 2 bases and 1 base, there was a span of 12 bases. The chain's CDR3 is CAISEPRRGSYEQYF. The CDR3 DNA follows: TGTGCCATCAGTGAGCCGAGGCGCGGATCCTACGAGCAGTACTTC.

The rearrangement joins TRBV5-1 to TRBJ2-1; 13 bases are a match to TRBD2. Trimming removed 5 bases from V and 4 bases from J; junction bases left unmatched: 3. Germline V gene data show CDR1 as SGHRS and CDR2 as YFSETQ. This CDR3 has 15 residues. CDR3 sequence (DNA): TGCGCCAGCAGGACTAGCGGGAGGACTTACAATGAGCAGTTCTTC. Protein: CASRTSGRTYNEQFF.

The V gene is TRBV9, the J gene TRBJ2-7; TRBD2 aligns across 7 bases. Trimming cost V 7 bases and J 5 bases; bases outside gene matches: 9. The CDR3 consists of 13 residues. CDR1 and CDR2 from the germline V gene are SGDLS and YYNGEE. The CDR3 loop is CASALGEGNEQYF. CDR3 bases: TGTGCCAGCGCTTTGGGGGAGGGGAACGAGCAGTACTTC.

J is TRBJ2-7 and V is TRBV5-1, with a weak D call TRBD1 (7 bases). V was pared by 0 bases and J by 4 bases, with 17 bases between. The CDR3 extends over 16 amino acids. CDR1 and CDR2 (germline): SGHRS, YFSETQ. CDR3 protein: CASSLVVGRGEYEQYF. The CDR3 nucleotides read TGCGCCAGCAGCTTGGTTGTTGGCAGGGGGGAATACGAGCAGTACTTC. Full variable domain (missing parts from reference TRBV5-1 and TRBJ2-7): KAGVTQTPRYLIKTRGQQVTLSCSPISGHRSVSWYQQTPGQGLQFLFEYFSETQRNKGNFPGRFSGRQFSNSRSEMNVSTLELGDSALYLCASSLVVGRGEYEQYFGPGTRLTVT.

The V gene is TRBV11-3, the J gene TRBJ1-1, with D possibly TRBD1 on 5 matching bases. Germline V gene data show CDR1 as SGHNT and CDR2 as YENEEA. This CDR3 spans 17 amino acids. Trimming stripped 0 bases from V and 3 bases from J, with 17 bases between. DNA for the CDR3: TGTGCCAGCAGCTTAGATCAGTCGGACACCCTGCACACTGAAGCTTTCTTT. Translating gives CASSLDQSDTLHTEAFF.

This clone is a singleton in its sample. The chain employs TRBV23-1 and TRBJ1-3; no clear D gene. TRBV23-1 is annotated as an ORF whose role is uncertain. The V gene lost 0 bases and the J gene lost 0 bases, with 12 bases spanning the gap. The CDR3 covers 17 residues. The CDR3 DNA reads as TGCGCCAGCAGTCAATCTGGCCAGTCCAGCTCTGGAAACACCATATATTTT. As protein: CASSQSGQSSSGNTIYF.

The CDR3 coding sequence is TGTGCCAGCAGTGGTTTGTCAGGGTACAATCAGCCCCAGCATTTT. Amino acids: CASSGLSGYNQPQHF. The rearrangement joins TRBV2 to TRBJ1-5, with a tentative D call TRBD1 (5 bases). The germline V gene encodes CDR1 SNHLY and CDR2 FYNNEI. The V end lost 4 bases, the J end lost 3 bases, and 13 bases lay between the germline ends. This CDR3 region has 15 residues.

A few counts support this clone. The chain links TRBV5-8 to TRBJ2-7; D gene ambiguous. CDR1 is SGHTS, CDR2 YDEGEE, per germline. Trimming pared 0 bases from V and 0 bases from J, leaving 10 bases between. This CDR3 has 15 amino acids. CDR3 DNA: TGTGCCAGCAGCTTGGGGCCGTGGGGCTCCTACGAGCAGTACTTC. Translating it yields CASSLGPWGSYEQYF.

This chain uses TRBV7-9 with TRBJ1-3; D remains ambiguous. CDR1 is SEHNR and CDR2 is FQNEAQ in the germline V gene (reference sequence). There are 15 residues in the CDR3. The V end was cut by 3 bases, the J end by 0 bases, with 9 bases between. For the CDR3, the DNA is TGTGCCAGCAGCTTCGGCGCGTACTCTGGAAACACCATATATTTT. This encodes CASSFGAYSGNTIYF. Full variable domain (remainder filled in from reference TRBV7-9 and TRBJ1-3): DTGVSQNPRHKITKRGQNVTFRCDPISEHNRLYWYRQTLGQGPEFLTYFQNEAQLEKSRLLSDRFSAERPKGSFSTLEIQRTEQGDSAMYLCASSFGAYSGNTIYFGEGSWLTVV.